The 25 T cell receptor beta chains below come from one sample, sequenced in a study of T cells in Graves' hyperthyroidism and ophthalmopathy. What was amplified from RNA transcripts were TCR beta CDR3 regions. First-round RT-PCR with HTBI primers amplified the TCR CDR3 region. TCRdb re-analysed the multiplex PCR reads in MiXCR, keeping a single row per CDR3 protein. This sample has 200,000 to 300,000 distinct CDR3 sequences, with roughly 15% found just once. The sample taken for sequencing was blood. The receptors come from a young woman with Graves' ophthalmopathy.

Written as DNA, the CDR3 is TGTGCCAGTAGTATTTTTCAGCGGGAGGGCCGTGGAGAGCAGTTCTTC. The encoded protein is CASSIFQREGRGEQFF. V gene TRBV19 combines with J gene TRBJ2-1; 10 nucleotides align to TRBD2. Per germline, CDR1 LNHDA and CDR2 SQIVND (reference sequence). The V gene end was trimmed by 3 bases and the J gene end by 10 bases; junction bases not matched to a gene: 12. The length of the CDR3 is 16 residues. The entire variable domain, with the rest obtained from reference TRBV19 and TRBJ2-1, is as follows: DGGITQSPKYLFRKEGQNVTLSCEQNLNHDAMYWYRQDPGQGLRLIYYSQIVNDFQKGDIAEGYSVSREKKESFPLTVTSAQKNPTAFYLCASSIFQREGRGEQFFGPGTRLTVL.

This clonotype was counted many times. The chain combines TRBV28 with TRBJ2-3; no clear D gene. Trimming shortened V by 4 bases and J by 0 bases, and 14 bases separated the two germline ends. The CDR3 length is 16 residues. CDR1 is MDHEN, CDR2 SYDVKM, per germline. The CDR3 loop is CASSSFVESSTDTQYF. CDR3 in DNA: TGTGCCAGCAGTTCCTTCGTCGAATCTAGCACAGATACGCAGTATTTT.

This clonotype appeared many times. The rearrangement joins TRBV20-1 to TRBJ1-1, with D maybe TRBD1 (6 bases). With 3 bases removed from V and 3 bases from J, the gap between germline ends came to 14 bases. The CDR3 has 14 residues. Germline lookup yields CDR1 DFQATT and CDR2 SNEGSKA (reference sequence). Here the CDR3 DNA reads TGCAGTGCTAGTACGGGGGGCAAGTACACTGAAGCTTTCTTT. The encoded protein is CSASTGGKYTEAFF.

This clonotype was observed many times. The J gene is TRBJ1-2, the V gene TRBV6-2 or TRBV6-3; D call uncertain. This CDR3 contains 12 residues. V gave up 2 bases and J gave up 6 bases, with 7 bases separating them. Germline V gives CDR1 MNHEY, CDR2 SVGEGT. The CDR3 reads CASSYVGDGYTF. The CDR3 nucleotides read TGTGCCAGCAGTTACGTCGGGGATGGCTACACCTTC.

At least ten counts were recorded for this clonotype. V is TRBV28 and J is TRBJ2-7, with D possibly called TRBD1 or TRBD2 (5 bases each). The V end lost 3 bases, the J end lost 2 bases, and 11 bases lay between the germline ends. CDR3 length equals 14 residues. CDR1 and CDR2 (germline): MDHEN, SYDVKM. CDR3 loop: CASSFRDPTYEQYF. The CDR3 nucleotides are TGTGCCAGCAGTTTCCGGGACCCAACCTACGAGCAGTACTTC.

The table lists this clonotype with many counts. V gene TRBV27 combines with J gene TRBJ2-5, with 7 bases aligning to TRBD2. CDR3 length: 14 amino acids. CDR1 is MNHEY, CDR2 SMNVEV, per germline (reference sequence). V trimming: 4 bases; J trimming: 2 bases; junction bases outside the gene matches: 4. The CDR3 DNA reads as TGTGCCAGCAGTTGGGGGGGACCACAAGAGACCCAGTACTTC. This encodes CASSWGGPQETQYF.

This sequence joins TRBV7-9 and TRBJ2-1; TRBD2 agrees at 8 bases. The junction had 4 bases not matched to a gene; V was cut back by 2 bases and J by 7 bases. Germline loops: CDR1 SEHNR, CDR2 FQNEAQ (reference sequence). The CDR3 is made up of 14 amino acids. DNA of the CDR3: TGTGCCAGCAGCTTAATAGCGGGACTTAATGAGCAGTTCTTC. It specifies CASSLIAGLNEQFF.

V gene TRBV24-1 combines with J gene TRBJ1-2; TRBD1 matches 7 bases. CDR1 and CDR2 (germline): KGHDR, SFDVKD. The CDR3 totals 12 residues. After removal of 9 bases from V and 6 bases from J, the junction contained 6 bases not matched to a gene. The CDR3 region is CATYQGGDGYTF. The CDR3 region has the DNA TGTGCCACCTATCAGGGGGGTGATGGCTACACCTTC.

This clonotype was seen more than once but under ten times. V and J are TRBV27 and TRBJ1-4; 7 bases fit TRBD1. The CDR3 loop spans 16 amino acids. The V gene end was trimmed by 6 bases and the J gene end by 6 bases; junction bases not matched to a gene: 13. The V gene's germline CDR1 is MNHEY and CDR2 SMNVEV (reference sequence). CDR3 residues: CASSSRQGGRYEKLFF. The CDR3 nucleotides are TGTGCCAGCAGCTCACGACAGGGAGGGCGGTATGAAAAACTGTTTTTT.

This clonotype has at least ten counts. J is TRBJ2-7 and V is TRBV12-3 or TRBV12-4; TRBD2 aligns across 7 bases. The CDR3 totals 15 residues. With V trimmed by 5 bases and J by 2 bases, 9 bases remained unmatched. In DNA form, the CDR3 reads TGTGCCAGCAGTCCGGAGCGGGGCTCACCCTACGAGCAGTACTTC. It specifies CASSPERGSPYEQYF.

Many counts were recorded for this clonotype. CDR3 residues: CASSEAHNKPSNQPQHF. The CDR3 region has the DNA TGTGCCAGCAGTGAAGCGCACAATAAACCTAGCAATCAGCCCCAGCATTTT. The chain employs TRBV6-1 and TRBJ1-5, with D unclear. The germline V and J ends were trimmed by 0 bases and 0 bases, with 12 bases remaining between them. The length of the CDR3 is 17 residues. Germline CDR1 is MNHNS and CDR2 is SASEGT.

This clonotype was detected many times. The chain has TRBV5-8 and TRBJ1-1, with 7 bases lining up with TRBD1. CDR1 is SGHTS and CDR2 is YDEGEE in the germline V gene. This CDR3 comprises 15 residues. The J segment lost 1 base and the V segment lost 4 bases, leaving 7 bases of the junction unmatched. CDR3 region: CASSPRQGANTEAFF. The CDR3 bases are TGTGCCAGCAGCCCCCGACAGGGTGCGAACACTGAAGCTTTCTTT.

The sample holds many counts of this clonotype. The rearrangement links TRBV6-1 to TRBJ2-3; D perhaps matches TRBD2 (6 bases). This CDR3 comprises 16 residues. Germline assignment: CDR1 MNHNS and CDR2 SASEGT. Trimming took off 3 bases at V and 5 bases at J, with 18 bases between the two ends. The CDR3 sequence: CASSDLPKRELDTQYF. The CDR3, as DNA: TGTGCCAGCAGTGACCTTCCAAAACGGGAGTTAGATACGCAGTATTTT.

This clonotype was counted at least ten times. The gene calls are TRBV12-3 or TRBV12-4 and TRBJ1-1; D gene ambiguous. The V end lost 3 bases, the J end lost 11 bases, and 10 bases lay between the germline ends. The CDR3 sequence is 11 residues long. As DNA, the CDR3 is TGTGCCAGCAGTTTTTCGGGGTTGGCTTTCTTT. Translating gives CASSFSGLAFF.

This clonotype was detected many times. The chain carries TRBV28 and TRBJ2-5; D call uncertain. The V and J ends lost 6 bases and 5 bases respectively, with 13 bases between them. The CDR3 sequence is 13 residues long. Germline V gives CDR1 MDHEN, CDR2 SYDVKM. The CDR3 sequence is CASRSNIGETQYF. The CDR3 coding sequence is TGTGCCAGCAGGAGCAACATCGGCGAGACCCAGTACTTC.

This clonotype was recorded a few times. The V and J genes are TRBV14 and TRBJ2-1; D is possibly TRBD2 (6 bases). Germline-derived CDR1 and CDR2 are SGHDN and FVKESK. The CDR3 has 14 amino acids. Between the trimmed V and J ends, which lost 4 bases and 2 bases, there was a span of 9 bases. For the CDR3, the DNA is TGTGCCAGCAGCCCTTGGACTACCTACAATGAGCAGTTCTTC. This encodes CASSPWTTYNEQFF.

This clonotype has at least ten counts. The chain links TRBV10-1 to TRBJ1-4; D not resolved. V lost 1 base to trimming and J lost 6 bases, with 3 bases between them. Germline V gives CDR1 WNHNN, CDR2 SYGVQD (reference sequence). The CDR3 loop spans 12 amino acids. CDR3 sequence (DNA): TGCGCCAGCAGTGAGTGTGATGAAAAACTGTTTTTT. Its protein is CASSECDEKLFF.

This clonotype was counted at least ten times. This chain joins TRBV19 and TRBJ1-5, with D perhaps TRBD1 (5 bases). The length of the CDR3 is 15 residues. The germline V and J ends were trimmed by 9 bases and 0 bases, with 15 bases remaining between them. Germline loops: CDR1 LNHDA, CDR2 SQIVND (reference sequence). CDR3: CASQWDGYSNQPQHF. The CDR3 DNA follows: TGTGCCAGCCAGTGGGACGGCTATAGCAATCAGCCCCAGCATTTT.

In this sample, this clonotype turned up many times. This chain links TRBV28 with TRBJ2-5, with 7 bases matching TRBD1. Germline V gene data show CDR1 as MDHEN and CDR2 as SYDVKM. CDR3 length: 16 amino acids. Unmatched junction bases numbered 8, after V lost 3 bases and J lost 1 base. CDR3 sequence: CASSLSGGRVQETQYF. DNA for the CDR3: TGTGCCAGCAGTTTGTCAGGGGGAAGGGTCCAAGAGACCCAGTACTTC.

The V call is TRBV30, the J call TRBJ2-4; no reliable D call. Between the trimmed V and J ends, which lost 5 bases and 6 bases, there was a span of 11 bases. The length of the CDR3 is 12 residues. The germline CDR1 and CDR2 sequences are GTSNPN and SVGIG (reference sequence). The CDR3 nucleotides read TGTGCCTGGGCCCTACAAGGAAACATTCAGTACTTC. Encoded protein: CAWALQGNIQYF.

This clonotype appeared many times. The gene calls are TRBV30 and TRBJ2-5; D gene ambiguous. Germline values: CDR1 GTSNPN, CDR2 SVGIG (reference sequence). This CDR3 has 14 residues. The V gene lost 3 bases and the J gene lost 1 base, with 12 bases spanning the gap. Here the CDR3 reads CAWRRRPTQETQYF. The CDR3, as DNA: TGTGCCTGGAGAAGGAGACCGACCCAAGAGACCCAGTACTTC.

This clonotype was picked up many times. This chain connects TRBV19 to TRBJ1-1, with 9 bases identical to TRBD1. Germline V CDR1 and CDR2: LNHDA, SQIVND (reference sequence). V shed 3 bases and J 4 bases; nucleotides not matched to a gene: 3. This CDR3 is built from 14 residues. CDR3 nucleotide sequence: TGTGCCAGTAGTATGACAGGGGGAGGCACTGAAGCTTTCTTT. Its translation: CASSMTGGGTEAFF. Full variable domain (remainder filled in from reference TRBV19 and TRBJ1-1): DGGITQSPKYLFRKEGQNVTLSCEQNLNHDAMYWYRQDPGQGLRLIYYSQIVNDFQKGDIAEGYSVSREKKESFPLTVTSAQKNPTAFYLCASSMTGGGTEAFFGQGTRLTVV.

This clonotype appeared many times. The chain couples TRBV27 to TRBJ2-7; 9 bases line up with TRBD1. CDR1 is MNHEY and CDR2 is SMNVEV in the germline V gene (reference sequence). This CDR3 comprises 14 residues. V was clipped by 2 bases and J by 6 bases; unmatched bases: 5. The CDR3 reads CASSLTGGHREQYF. The CDR3 bases are TGTGCCAGCAGTTTAACAGGGGGCCACCGCGAGCAGTACTTC.

This chain joins TRBV19 and TRBJ2-6; 8 bases agree with TRBD1. Germline V gene lookup returns CDR1 LNHDA and CDR2 SQIVND (reference sequence). Trimming took 2 bases from V and 0 from J; bases not matched to a gene: 6. CDR3 length equals 18 residues. The CDR3 sequence: CASSIRDRTSSGANVLTF. The CDR3 DNA is TGTGCCAGTAGTATAAGGGACAGGACCAGCTCTGGGGCCAACGTCCTGACTTTC.

CDR3 DNA: TGTGCCAGCAGTTTATCACCTGGGGGCTACAATGAGCAGTTCTTC. Amino acids: CASSLSPGGYNEQFF. The chain couples TRBV27 to TRBJ2-1; either TRBD1 or TRBD2 may supply D (5 bases each). Germline V CDR1 and CDR2: MNHEY, SMNVEV (reference sequence). The germline V and J ends were trimmed by 0 bases and 3 bases, with 9 bases remaining between them. The CDR3 spans 15 residues.